Shown below are 19 T cell receptor beta chains from a single sample sequenced in a study of beta chain features in type 1 diabetes. General observations from the study: In all four CD4+ subsets, TCRB CDR3 length was significantly, moderately reduced in type 1 diabetes.

These TCRs' antigens remain unknown. Sequenced material consisted of expressed TCRB transcripts (all of the isolated RNA was reverse transcribed). Here immunoSEQ multiplex PCR was the method, and the copy in TCRdb shows in-frame clones only, minus some. Here the sample spans about 28,000 clones, less than 70% being singletons. Sequencing was done on a sample of Tregs from blood. These TCRs come from a woman younger than 30 with type 1 diabetes.

The sample holds one count of this clone. The chain carries TRBV18 and TRBJ2-7, with TRBD2 as a possible D gene (6 bases). The CDR3 contains 15 residues. Germline V gene sequence: CDR1 KGHSH, CDR2 LQKENI. Deletions cut 0 bases from V and 0 bases from J, with 9 bases between. CDR3 nucleotides: TGTGCCAGCTCACCACCGTCCGGGAGCTCCTACGAGCAGTACTTC. This translates into CASSPPSGSSYEQYF. Looking up the rest from reference TRBV18 and TRBJ2-7 gives the full variable domain: NAGVMQNPRHLVRRRGQEARLRCSPMKGHSHVYWYRQLPEEGLKFMVYLQKENIIDESGMPKERFSAEFPKEGPSILRIQQVVRGDSAAYFCASSPPSGSSYEQYFGPGTRLTVT.

Only a few counts were recorded for this clone. V is TRBV6-1 and J is TRBJ1-4, with 8 positions matching TRBD1. After removal of 5 bases from V and 8 bases from J, the junction contained 7 bases not matched to a gene. The germline CDR1 and CDR2 sequences are MNHNS and SASEGT. CDR3 size: 14 residues. CDR3 sequence: CASSSTGGGEKLFF. The CDR3 region has the DNA TGTGCCAGCAGTTCAACAGGGGGAGGCGAAAAACTGTTTTTT.

A single count supports this clone. The CDR3: CASSLEIAGPSGEQYF. CDR3 DNA sequence: TGCGCCAGCAGCCTCGAGATAGCGGGTCCTTCGGGGGAGCAGTACTTC. The chain uses TRBV5-1 and TRBJ2-7; 7 positions match TRBD2. Per the germline V gene, CDR1 is SGHRS and CDR2 is YFSETQ. V dropped 4 bases and J dropped 7; count of bases not matched to a gene: 17. This CDR3 has 16 amino acids.

This chain links TRBV27 with TRBJ2-7; 10 bases match TRBD2. V was clipped by 6 bases and J by 0 bases; unmatched bases: 14. Looked up from germline, CDR1 is MNHEY and CDR2 is SMNVEV (reference sequence). This CDR3 has 18 residues. The CDR3 loop is CASRKSGRASTSSYEQYF. The CDR3 bases are TGTGCCAGCAGGAAGAGCGGGAGGGCCTCTACCAGCTCCTACGAGCAGTACTTC.

The chain employs TRBV7-3 and TRBJ2-3; 10 bases line up with TRBD2. This CDR3 comprises 15 residues. Germline V gives CDR1 SGHTA, CDR2 FQGTGA. Germline trimming cut 1 base from V and 5 bases from J; bases unmatched to any gene: 3. In DNA, the CDR3 is TGTGCCAGCAGCTTAAGCGGGACTAGCGTAGATACGCAGTATTTT. Its translation: CASSLSGTSVDTQYF.

This clone was observed a single time. The rearrangement links TRBV7-3 to TRBJ1-1, with TRBD1 matching over 8 bases. The ends lost 1 base at V and 7 bases at J; junction bases unmatched: 5. This CDR3 has 14 amino acids. Germline V gene lookup returns CDR1 SGHTA and CDR2 FQGTGA. The CDR3 spells CASSLRRGQDEAFF. The CDR3 DNA is TGTGCCAGCAGCTTAAGGAGGGGACAGGATGAAGCTTTCTTT.

The chain combines TRBV7-3 with TRBJ2-1; possibly TRBD1 for D (5 bases). CDR3 size: 15 residues. Trimming cost V 5 bases and J 4 bases, with 15 bases left between them. The germline CDR1 and CDR2 sequences are SGHTA and FQGTGA. CDR3 in amino acids: CASSPRESTYNEQFF. DNA of the CDR3: TGTGCCAGCAGCCCCAGGGAATCGACATACAATGAGCAGTTCTTC.

The V and J genes are TRBV4-2 and TRBJ2-3; TRBD2 is a possible D gene (6 bases). The germline V gene encodes CDR1 LGHNA and CDR2 YNFKEQ. The V end lost 0 bases, the J end lost 1 base, and 17 bases lay between the germline ends. The CDR3 spans 18 residues. The CDR3 sequence: CASSQDRTGARRTDTQYF. CDR3 DNA sequence: TGTGCCAGCAGCCAAGATAGGACGGGAGCCCGACGCACAGATACGCAGTATTTT.

The rearrangement joins TRBV7-8 to TRBJ1-1, with TRBD1 matching 7 bases. The germline CDR1 and CDR2 sequences are SGHVS and FQNEAQ. Losses at the gene ends were 0 bases for V and 3 bases for J; bases not matched to a gene: 7. The CDR3 extends over 16 amino acids. In nucleotides, the CDR3 is TGTGCCAGCAGCTTAGCCGGGACAGCGCCGTACACTGAAGCTTTCTTT. Protein product: CASSLAGTAPYTEAFF.

J is TRBJ2-7 and V is TRBV21-1; TRBD1 was called by the table and not checked on the DNA. TRBV21-1 counts as a pseudogene. The CDR3 has 20 residues. CDR3 amino acids: CASSNAKGVVGGAVSYEQYV. CDR3 bases: TGTGCCAGCAGCAACGCTAAAGGGGTGGTAGGGGGCGCGGTTTCCTACGAGCAGTACGTC.

This clone was found once. The V call is TRBV30, the J call TRBJ1-1; no firm D call. In germline, CDR1 is GTSNPN, CDR2 SVGIG (reference sequence). This CDR3 is built from 13 residues. The V gene lost 4 bases and the J gene lost 1 base, with 10 bases spanning the gap. The CDR3 DNA is TGTGCCTGGAATGTACACCCGAACACTGAAGCTTTCTTT. Its translation: CAWNVHPNTEAFF.

This chain uses TRBV5-4 with TRBJ2-7, with 11 bases identical to TRBD2. CDR3 size: 17 residues. The germline V gene has CDR1 SGHNT and CDR2 YYREEE (reference sequence). V gave up 2 bases and J gave up 6 bases; unmatched junction bases: 13. The CDR3 reads CASSLGGLAGGVVEQYF. The CDR3 DNA reads TGTGCCAGCAGCTTAGGTGGGCTAGCGGGAGGAGTGGTCGAGCAGTACTTC.

The chain has TRBV28 and TRBJ2-5, with D maybe TRBD2 (5 bases). Trimming removed 4 bases at V and 4 bases at J, with 13 bases between. Germline CDR1 MDHEN, CDR2 SYDVKM. CDR3 size: 14 residues. Here the CDR3 reads CASSSTGELETQYF. The CDR3 DNA reads TGTGCCAGCAGTTCGACCGGGGAGTTAGAGACCCAGTACTTC.

The V call is TRBV7-3, the J call TRBJ1-2; 10 nucleotides agree with TRBD1. The CDR3 loop spans 16 amino acids. Looked up from germline, CDR1 is SGHTA and CDR2 is FQGTGA. The trim removed 1 base at V and 5 bases at J, leaving 7 bases unmatched. The CDR3 here is CASSLSPRQGAYGYTF. The CDR3 nucleotides read TGTGCCAGCAGCTTAAGCCCACGACAGGGGGCTTATGGCTACACCTTC.

The chain combines TRBV6-6 with TRBJ1-3, with 7 bases fitting TRBD1. After removal of 6 bases from V and 3 bases from J, the junction contained 8 bases not matched to a gene. Germline CDR1 reads MNHNY; CDR2 reads SVGAGI (reference sequence). CDR3 length: 15 amino acids. CDR3 amino acids: CASRGAQGVGNTIYF. CDR3 nucleotide sequence: TGTGCCAGCAGGGGGGCGCAGGGGGTTGGAAACACCATATATTTT.

The chain couples TRBV7-2 to TRBJ2-7; 11 bases match TRBD1. Germline trimming cut 6 bases from V and 2 bases from J; bases unmatched to any gene: 3. The CDR3 runs to 14 residues. CDR1 SGHTA and CDR2 FQGNSA come from the germline V gene. The CDR3: CASRLGQGAYEQYF. The CDR3 DNA is TGTGCCAGCAGATTGGGACAGGGGGCCTACGAGCAGTACTTC.

The chain carries TRBV27 and TRBJ2-7, with D unresolved. Trimming removed 5 bases from V and 2 bases from J, with 7 bases in between. CDR1 is MNHEY and CDR2 is SMNVEV in the germline V gene (reference sequence). This CDR3 is built from 12 residues. CDR3 sequence reads: CASSTLPYEQYF. The CDR3 DNA reads as TGTGCCAGCAGTACTCTCCCCTACGAGCAGTACTTC.

The table lists this clone with a count of one. This sequence joins TRBV7-2 and TRBJ1-1; unclear D gene. Per the germline V gene, CDR1 is SGHTA and CDR2 is FQGNSA. V lost 1 base and J 1 base, leaving 4 bases between the germline ends. There are 13 residues in the CDR3. CDR3 residues: CASSLDRNTEAFF. CDR3 bases: TGTGCCAGCAGCTTAGATCGGAACACTGAAGCTTTCTTT.

V gene TRBV28 combines with J gene TRBJ2-7; 10 nucleotides match TRBD1. Germline V gene data show CDR1 as MDHEN and CDR2 as SYDVKM. This CDR3 is 14 amino acids long. The V and J ends lost 5 bases and 5 bases, in that order; junction bases with no gene match: 6. The CDR3 protein is CASSPGTGVNEQYF. The CDR3 DNA follows: TGTGCCAGCAGTCCCGGGACAGGGGTCAACGAGCAGTACTTC.